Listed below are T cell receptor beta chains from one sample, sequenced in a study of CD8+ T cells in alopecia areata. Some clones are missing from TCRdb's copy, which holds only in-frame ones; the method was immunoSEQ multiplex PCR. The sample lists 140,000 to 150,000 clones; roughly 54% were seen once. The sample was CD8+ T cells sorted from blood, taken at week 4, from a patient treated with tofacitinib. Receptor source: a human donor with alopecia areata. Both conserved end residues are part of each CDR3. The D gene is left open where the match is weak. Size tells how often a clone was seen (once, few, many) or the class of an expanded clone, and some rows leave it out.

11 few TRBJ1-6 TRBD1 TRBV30 CACDRGSPLHF TGTGCCTGCGACAGGGGTTCACCCCTCCACTTT
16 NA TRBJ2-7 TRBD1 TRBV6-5 CASSSGQTIFSYEQYF TGTGCCAGCAGTTCGGGACAGACCATATTCTCCTACGAGCAGTACTTC
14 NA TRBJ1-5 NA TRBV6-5 CASLPVGGGQPQHF TGTGCCAGCCTACCGGTGGGAGGGGGTCAGCCCCAGCATTTT
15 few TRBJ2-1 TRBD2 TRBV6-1 CASSVQAGGNNEQFF TGTGCCAGCAGTGTTCAAGCGGGGGGCAACAATGAGCAGTTCTTC
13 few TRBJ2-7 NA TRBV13 CASSLHSSYEQYF TGTGCCAGCAGCCTCCATAGCTCCTACGAGCAGTACTTC
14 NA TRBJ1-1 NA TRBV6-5 CASTSNGRNTEAFF TGTGCCAGCACCTCAAACGGACGGAACACTGAAGCTTTCTTT
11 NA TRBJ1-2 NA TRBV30 CAWSGGNGYTF TGTGCCTGGAGTGGAGGGAATGGCTACACCTTC
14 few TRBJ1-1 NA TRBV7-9 CASSLGQGRTEAFF TGTGCCAGCAGCTTAGGGCAGGGACGCACTGAAGCTTTCTTT
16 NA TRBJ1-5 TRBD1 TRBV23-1 CASTRKQGPIDQPQHF TGCGCCAGCACCCGGAAACAGGGGCCCATAGATCAGCCCCAGCATTTT
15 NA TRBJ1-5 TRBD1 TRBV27 CASSPGQDSNQPQHF TGTGCCAGCAGTCCGGGACAGGATAGCAATCAGCCCCAGCATTTT
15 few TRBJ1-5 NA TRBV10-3 CAISVNDGANQPQHF TGTGCCATCAGTGTCAACGACGGAGCTAATCAGCCCCAGCATTTT
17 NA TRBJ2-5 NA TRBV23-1 CASSQSPRQNQQETQYF TGCGCCAGCAGTCAATCACCCCGACAGAACCAACAAGAGACCCAGTACTTC
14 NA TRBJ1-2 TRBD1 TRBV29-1 CSVAAGQGDYGYTF TGCAGCGTTGCCGCGGGACAGGGTGACTATGGCTACACCTTC
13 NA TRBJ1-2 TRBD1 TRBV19 CASSHGTGYGYTF TGTGCCAGTAGCCATGGGACAGGTTATGGCTACACCTTC
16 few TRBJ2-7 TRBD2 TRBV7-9 CASSPRLAGGSAVQYF TGTGCCAGCAGCCCCCGACTAGCGGGGGGCTCAGCTGTCCAGTACTTC
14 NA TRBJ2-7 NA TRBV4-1 CASSPGTGEYEQYF TGCGCCAGCAGCCCCGGGACGGGGGAGTACGAGCAGTACTTC
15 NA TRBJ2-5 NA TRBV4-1 CASSQDWGMQETQYF TGCGCCAGCAGCCAAGATTGGGGTATGCAGGAGACCCAGTACTTC
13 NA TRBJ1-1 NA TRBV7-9 CASSLGSPAEAFF TGTGCCAGCAGCTTAGGGTCCCCAGCGGAGGCTTTCTTT
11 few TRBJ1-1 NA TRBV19 CASSARTEAFF TGTGCCAGTAGTGCCCGCACTGAAGCTTTCTTT
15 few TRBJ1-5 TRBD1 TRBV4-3 CASSQDYRGNQPQHF TGCGCCAGCAGCCAAGATTACAGGGGGAATCAGCCCCAGCATTTT
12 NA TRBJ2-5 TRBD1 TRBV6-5 CASSGQGETQYF TGTGCCAGCAGCGGACAGGGCGAGACCCAGTACTTC
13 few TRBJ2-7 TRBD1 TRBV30 CAWRTGGTYEQYF TGTGCCTGGAGGACAGGGGGGACCTACGAGCAGTACTTC
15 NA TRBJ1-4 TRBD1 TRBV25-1 CASSETGRRNEKLFF TGTGCCAGCAGTGAGACAGGGCGGAGGAATGAAAAACTGTTTTTT
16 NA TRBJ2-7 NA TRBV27 CASSWGGADSFYEQYF TGTGCCAGCAGTTGGGGCGGAGCAGACTCTTTCTACGAGCAGTACTTC
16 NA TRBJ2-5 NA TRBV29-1 CSVEDQGSRIQETQYF TGCAGCGTTGAAGATCAGGGTTCGAGGATACAAGAGACCCAGTACTTC
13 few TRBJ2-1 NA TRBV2 CASVGGASDEQFF TGTGCCAGCGTGGGGGGGGCCTCGGATGAGCAGTTCTTC
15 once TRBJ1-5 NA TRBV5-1 CASSPTTGYNQPQHF TGCGCCAGCAGCCCTACCACAGGATACAATCAGCCCCAGCATTTT
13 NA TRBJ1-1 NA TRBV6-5 CASSQSDYTEAFF TGTGCCAGCAGTCAATCGGATTACACTGAAGCTTTCTTT
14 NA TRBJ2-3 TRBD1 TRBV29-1 CSGKDRGRGDTQYF TGCAGCGGGAAGGACAGGGGGCGAGGAGATACGCAGTATTTT
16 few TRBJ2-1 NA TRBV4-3 CASSQDWPSDYNEQFF TGCGCCAGCAGCCAAGACTGGCCGTCGGACTACAATGAGCAGTTCTTC
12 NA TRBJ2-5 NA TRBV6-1 CAATENQETQYF TGTGCCGCAACAGAGAACCAAGAGACCCAGTACTTC
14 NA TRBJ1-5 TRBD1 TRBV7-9 CASSRGTGNQPQHF TGTGCCAGCAGCCGCGGGACAGGGAATCAGCCCCAGCATTTT
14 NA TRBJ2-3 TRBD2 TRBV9 CASSASGSTDTQYF TGTGCCAGCAGCGCTAGCGGAAGCACAGATACGCAGTATTTT
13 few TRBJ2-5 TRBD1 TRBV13 CASSPDREETQYF TGTGCCAGCAGCCCGGACAGGGAAGAGACCCAGTACTTC
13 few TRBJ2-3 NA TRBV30 CAWSLQSTDTQYF TGTGCCTGGAGTCTGCAGAGCACAGATACGCAGTATTTT
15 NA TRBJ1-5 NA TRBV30 CAWSTGTTSNQPQHF TGTGCCTGGAGCACCGGGACAACAAGCAATCAGCCCCAGCATTTT
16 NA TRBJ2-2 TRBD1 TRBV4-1 CASSQEDRGNTGELFF TGCGCCAGCAGCCAAGAGGACAGGGGGAACACCGGGGAGCTGTTTTTT
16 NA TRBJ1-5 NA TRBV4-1 CASSQSQGTWNQPQHF TGCGCCAGCAGCCAGTCACAGGGAACTTGGAATCAGCCCCAGCATTTT
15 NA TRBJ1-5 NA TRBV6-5 CASSSLRVSNQPQHF TGTGCCAGCAGTTCTCTCAGGGTGAGCAATCAGCCCCAGCATTTT
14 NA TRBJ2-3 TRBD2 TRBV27 CASSLAGSTDTQYF TGTGCCAGCAGTCTAGCGGGTAGCACAGATACGCAGTATTTT
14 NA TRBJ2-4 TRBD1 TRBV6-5 CASSSGQGRNIQYF TGTGCCAGCAGTTCGGGACAGGGGAGGAACATTCAGTACTTC
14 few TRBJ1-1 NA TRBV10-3 CAISEVGEDTEAFF TGTGCCATCAGTGAGGTCGGGGAGGACACTGAAGCTTTCTTT
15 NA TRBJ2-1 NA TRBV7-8 CASSQSWSSYNEQFF TGTGCCAGCAGCCAGAGCTGGAGCTCCTACAATGAGCAGTTCTTC
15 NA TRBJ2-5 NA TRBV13 CASSLAGVLKETQYF TGTGCCAGCAGCTTAGCGGGGGTTTTGAAAGAGACCCAGTACTTC
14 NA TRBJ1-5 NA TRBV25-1 CASSVPGTNQPQHF TGTGCCAGCAGTGTTCCGGGAACTAATCAGCCCCAGCATTTT
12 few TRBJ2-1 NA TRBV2 CASTRGGNEQFF TGTGCCAGCACGAGGGGCGGGAATGAGCAGTTCTTC
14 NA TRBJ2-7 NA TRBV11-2 CASSFGGPSYEQYF TGTGCCAGCAGCTTCGGTGGCCCCTCCTACGAGCAGTACTTC
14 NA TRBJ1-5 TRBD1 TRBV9 CASSVGQGTQPQHF TGTGCCAGCAGCGTAGGACAGGGAACTCAGCCCCAGCATTTT
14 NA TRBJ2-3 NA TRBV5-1 CASSLAGLADTQYF TGCGCCAGCAGCTTGGCAGGTTTGGCGGATACGCAGTATTTT
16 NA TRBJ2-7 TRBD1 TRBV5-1 CASSQLSRGHIYEQYF TGCGCCAGCAGCCAATTGAGCAGGGGGCATATCTACGAGCAGTACTTC
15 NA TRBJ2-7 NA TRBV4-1 CASSQWKGVDGEQYF TGCGCCAGCAGCCAGTGGAAGGGGGTCGACGGCGAGCAGTACTTC
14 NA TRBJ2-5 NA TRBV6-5 CASSYSSPGETQYF TGTGCCAGCAGTTACTCGTCTCCGGGAGAGACCCAGTACTTC
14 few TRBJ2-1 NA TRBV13 CASSLRDLGNEQFF TGTGCCAGCAGCCTCCGGGACCTAGGCAATGAGCAGTTCTTC